The following is a T cell receptor (beta chain) sequence with its context. Its specificity is not known. This sample is part of a study of blood T cells in healthy people across ages. Through a sample-barcoded 5' primer and a J-beta primer mix, a second PCR was run for about 6 to 12 cycles. Using its own MiXCR run on the 5' RACE reads, TCRdb lists one record per CDR3 protein. The table records hundreds of thousands of distinct CDR3 sequences, over 20% of them present only once. The study, taken as a whole, reports: Donors of long life had a larger count of naive CD4+ cells and greater diversity than aged donors. Diversity was estimated from one million T cells, and these estimates were considered underestimates.

Input material: blood. The receptor was derived from a man aged 70-80 years in good health.

CDR3 region: CASSYAGTGVEETQYF. CDR3 nucleotide sequence: TGTGCCAGCAGCTATGCCGGGACAGGGGTAGAAGAGACCCAGTACTTC. V is TRBV7-8 and J is TRBJ2-5; 10 nucleotides match TRBD1. The CDR3 sequence is 16 residues long. Germline V gives CDR1 SGHVS, CDR2 FQNEAQ. Trimming took 4 bases from V and 3 from J; bases not matched to a gene: 8.